This T cell receptor (beta chain) was recorded in a study of shared clonotypes between healthy human individuals. Study results and caveats: Owing to a small donor count, the genetic and exposure-history diversity represented was limited. Sampling included only blood; tissue repertoires likely differ. Naive subsets typically showed greater estimated richness than memory subsets.

On this clone itself: What it binds is not known.

Clones were sequenced by immunoSEQ multiplex PCR, and TCRdb holds only the in-frame ones, with some missing. The sample lists roughly 2,500,000 clones, under 95% seen once, with 0.35% to 0.45% in the top ten. The V gene end was trimmed by 3 bases and the J gene end by 5 bases; junction bases not matched to a gene: 11. Germline V gene sequence: CDR1 SGHAT, CDR2 FQNNGV. The CDR3 extends over 18 amino acids. The V gene is TRBV11-2, the J gene TRBJ2-3; 13 nucleotides match TRBD2. This sequence originates from a man between 18 and 35 years old in good health. Some clones in this sample may be carry-over from other donors' samples. The sequenced material came from naive CD4+ T cells from PBMCs. The subset was: CD45RA+ positively selected. In nucleotides, the CDR3 is TGTGCCAGCAGCTTTACACCGGGACTAGCGGGACTTTTAGATACGCAGTATTTT. Translation gives CASSFTPGLAGLLDTQYF.